These T cell receptor beta chains were read from a single sample in a study of blood T cell repertoires in COVID-19. The method was immunoSEQ multiplex PCR; TCRdb's version includes in-frame clones alone and lacks a portion of them. The sample includes fewer than 300,000 clones, 86% of them seen just once. Material: peripheral blood. All receptors derive from a man aged 50-60 years with COVID-19, enrolled during active disease. Both conserved end residues are trimmed from each CDR3. A clone size is listed for some rows: how often the clone was seen (once, few, many), or a class if it is expanded.

v_gene,abundance,j_gene,CDR3aa
TRBV5-4,-,TRBJ1-6,ASSLQGVYNSPLH
TRBV6-5,-,TRBJ2-5,ASSPTGQETQY
TRBV27,-,TRBJ2-7,ASSLASGISYEQY
TRBV7-9,-,TRBJ2-1,ASSLWAGNNEQF
TRBV28,-,TRBJ1-4,ASRSYFLTGRFEKLF
TRBV11-2,-,TRBJ2-3,ASSLGGVETDTQY
TRBV2,-,TRBJ1-2,ASNEKTGDGYT
TRBV6-6,-,TRBJ1-6,ASSTGQGYSPLH
TRBV12-1,-,TRBJ1-4,ASIIAQGSNEKLF
TRBV18,-,TRBJ1-3,ASSPRTELSGNTIY
TRBV6-6,many,TRBJ1-5,ASSHGTGRFSNQPQH
TRBV6-5,-,TRBJ1-2,ASSIQGDGYGYT
TRBV5-8,-,TRBJ2-5,ASSFRTSGPQETQY
TRBV12-5,-,TRBJ1-1,ASGLVEGSTEAF
TRBV6-5,-,TRBJ2-5,ASSYDKYQETQY
TRBV10-2,-,TRBJ1-3,ASTQTPQSGNTIY
TRBV12-5,few,TRBJ1-2,ASGLGGIVNGYT
TRBV18,-,TRBJ2-2,ASSPPYNSFRAPGAGELF
TRBV5-4,-,TRBJ1-6,ASSSTTGNSPLH
TRBV6-1,-,TRBJ2-1,ASSEVRLAGYNEQF
TRBV30,-,TRBJ2-3,AWSGIGSSTDTQY
TRBV4-3,-,TRBJ1-4,ASSQDGTGGGEKLF
TRBV11-2,-,TRBJ1-5,ASSITGGNNQPQH
TRBV2,-,TRBJ1-1,ASSVLTGAF
TRBV7-7,-,TRBJ2-1,ASSPWPSGGATYNEQF
TRBV19,-,TRBJ1-2,ATQDSQGYGYT
TRBV7-9,-,TRBJ2-5,ASSRAGRQNLETQY
TRBV30,-,TRBJ1-4,AWNEFLREKLF
TRBV9,-,TRBJ2-5,ASSAYPGGLQETQY
TRBV3-1/TRBV3-2,-,TRBJ2-7,ASSLKSRDRVRLYEQY
TRBV7-8,few,TRBJ2-2,ARQDPNTGELF
TRBV7-3,-,TRBJ2-1,ASSPLGLAGGYEQF
TRBV27,-,TRBJ2-7,ASSIQSSYEQY